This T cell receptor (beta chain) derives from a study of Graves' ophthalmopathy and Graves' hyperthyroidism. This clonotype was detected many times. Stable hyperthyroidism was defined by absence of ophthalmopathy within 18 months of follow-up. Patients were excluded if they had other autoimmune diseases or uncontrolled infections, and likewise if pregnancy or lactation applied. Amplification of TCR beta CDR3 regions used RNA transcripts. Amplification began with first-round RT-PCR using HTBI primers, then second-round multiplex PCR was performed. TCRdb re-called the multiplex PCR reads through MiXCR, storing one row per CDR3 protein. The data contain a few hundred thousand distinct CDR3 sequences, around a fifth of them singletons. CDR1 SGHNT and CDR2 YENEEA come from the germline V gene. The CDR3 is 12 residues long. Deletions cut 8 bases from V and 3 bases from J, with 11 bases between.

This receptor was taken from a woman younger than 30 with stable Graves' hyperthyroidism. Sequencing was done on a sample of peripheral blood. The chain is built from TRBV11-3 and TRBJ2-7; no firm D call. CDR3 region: CASSNSNYEQYF. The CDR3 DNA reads TGTGCCAGCTCGAACTCCAACTACGAGCAGTACTTC.